The 15 T cell receptor beta chains below were found in one sample sequenced in a study of T cells in Graves' hyperthyroidism and ophthalmopathy. The source material, RNA transcripts, was used to amplify TCR beta CDR3 regions. Initially, a first-round RT-PCR of the TCR CDR3 employed the HTBI primer set. TCRdb reprocessed the multiplex PCR reads with MiXCR, giving one entry per CDR3 protein. The sample contains over 250,000 distinct CDR3 sequences, around 20% of which appear only once. Sequencing was performed on blood. The receptors shown here come from a man aged 30 to 39 with Graves' ophthalmopathy.

The chain combines TRBV5-4 with TRBJ2-1; 8 bases fit TRBD2. This CDR3 has 16 amino acids. Germline V lookup: CDR1 SGHNT, CDR2 YYREEE (reference sequence). With 0 bases clipped from V and 4 bases from J, the junction kept 6 bases outside the gene matches. CDR3 sequence: CASSLARRGRYNEQFF. In DNA form, the CDR3 reads TGTGCCAGCAGCTTGGCCAGGCGCGGGAGGTACAATGAGCAGTTCTTC. The full variable domain, with the rest looked up from reference TRBV5-4 and TRBJ2-1, is ETGVTQSPTHLIKTRGQQVTLRCSSQSGHNTVSWYQQALGQGPQFIFQYYREEENGRGNFPPRFSGLQFPNYSSELNVNALELDDSALYLCASSLARRGRYNEQFFGPGTRLTVL.

In its sample, this clonotype was seen a few times. The chain links TRBV12-5 to TRBJ2-1; D could derive from TRBD1 or TRBD2 (5 bases each). Germline CDR1 reads LGHNT; CDR2 reads FRNRAP. The ends were cut back, 6 bases at V and 12 bases at J, with 24 bases in the middle. CDR3 length: 15 amino acids. The CDR3 sequence is CASGLRGDLFEAQFF. CDR3 coding DNA: TGTGCTAGTGGGTTGAGGGGAGATTTGTTTGAGGCGCAGTTCTTC.

The CDR3, as DNA: TGTGCCAGCAGCTTTTTTAGGGGTGAGCAGTTCTTC. Translated, it gives CASSFFRGEQFF. The chain links TRBV7-3 to TRBJ2-1, with a tentative D call TRBD1 (5 bases). This CDR3 has 12 amino acids. Germline V gene lookup returns CDR1 SGHTA and CDR2 FQGTGA. V was shortened by 3 bases and J by 9 bases, with 9 bases between the two germline ends. The entire variable domain, with the rest obtained from reference TRBV7-3 and TRBJ2-1, is as follows: GAGVSQTPSNKVTEKGKYVELRCDPISGHTALYWYRQSLGQGPEFLIYFQGTGAADDSGLPNDRFFAVRPEGSVSTLKIQRTERGDSAVYLCASSFFRGEQFFGPGTRLTVL.

This clonotype was observed a handful of times. The gene calls are TRBV6-1 and TRBJ2-7, with a weak D call TRBD2 (5 bases). Trimming shortened V by 6 bases and J by 1 base, and 13 bases separated the two germline ends. Looked up from germline, CDR1 is MNHNS and CDR2 is SASEGT. The CDR3 runs to 14 residues. The CDR3 region has the DNA TGTGCCAGCAGGGTGACGGAGGCATCCTACGAGCAGTACTTC. Amino acids: CASRVTEASYEQYF.

This clonotype has a handful of counts. V usage is TRBV7-9 and J usage is TRBJ2-2; D ambiguous. CDR3 length equals 14 residues. Trimming cost V 1 base and J 5 bases, with 8 bases left between them. Germline V gene sequence: CDR1 SEHNR, CDR2 FQNEAQ (reference sequence). CDR3 DNA sequence: TGTGCCAGCAGCTTAGACGGCCGGACCGGGGAGCTGTTTTTT. Its translation: CASSLDGRTGELFF.

There are many counts of this clonotype. The chain has TRBV20-1 and TRBJ1-1; D gene unclear. CDR1 is DFQATT and CDR2 is SNEGSKA in the germline V gene (reference sequence). The CDR3 has 15 residues. Between the trimmed V and J ends, which lost 3 bases and 0 bases, there was a span of 14 bases. The CDR3, as DNA: TGCAGTGCTAGGGCCCCGGGGTACGTGAACACTGAAGCTTTCTTT. Protein sequence: CSARAPGYVNTEAFF.

The V and J genes are TRBV12-3 or TRBV12-4 and TRBJ2-6; D is uncertain. This CDR3 comprises 15 residues. V dropped 6 bases and J dropped 1 base, with 10 bases sitting between them. CDR3 region: CASRPEISGANVLTF. The CDR3 nucleotides are TGTGCCAGCAGACCGGAAATATCTGGGGCCAACGTCCTGACTTTC.

This clonotype occurred a few times. The chain carries TRBV28 and TRBJ2-7; TRBD1 might be the D (5 bases). From germline, CDR1 is MDHEN and CDR2 SYDVKM. Trimming stripped 5 bases from V and 6 bases from J, with 11 bases between. The CDR3 has 12 amino acids. CDR3 loop: CASSRVRGEQYF. In nucleotides, the CDR3 is TGTGCCAGCAGTCGAGTAAGGGGCGAGCAGTACTTC.

There are many counts of this clonotype. The chain is built from TRBV30 and TRBJ1-3; no firm D call. Germline-derived CDR1 and CDR2 are GTSNPN and SVGIG (reference sequence). With 0 bases removed from V and 0 bases from J, the gap between germline ends came to 6 bases. The CDR3 has 14 amino acids. CDR3 region: CAWSVRLSGNTIYF. The CDR3 coding sequence is TGTGCCTGGAGTGTACGACTCTCTGGAAACACCATATATTTT.

The chain recombines TRBV27 with TRBJ2-7; D is unclear. CDR3 length equals 11 residues. CDR1 and CDR2 from the germline V gene are MNHEY and SMNVEV (reference sequence). With 5 bases removed from V and 8 bases from J, the gap between germline ends came to 10 bases. The CDR3 reads CASSPFSKQYF. The CDR3 DNA reads TGTGCCAGCAGTCCCTTCTCGAAGCAGTACTTC.

The rearrangement uses TRBV7-2 and TRBJ2-1; 11 positions match TRBD1. J was trimmed by 6 bases and V by 5 bases; bases with no gene match: 6. Germline V lookup: CDR1 SGHTA, CDR2 FQGNSA. The CDR3 is 15 amino acids. The CDR3 DNA is TGTGCCAGCAGCCGGACAGGGGGCAGCGGCAATGAGCAGTTCTTC. Residues: CASSRTGGSGNEQFF.

This clonotype appeared a few times. V gene TRBV6-6 combines with J gene TRBJ1-2, with no clear D. V lost 0 bases and J 8 bases, leaving 10 bases between the germline ends. Germline-derived CDR1 and CDR2 are MNHNY and SVGAGI (reference sequence). The CDR3 runs 13 residues. The CDR3 here is CASSYSGSGGYTF. The CDR3 DNA sequence: TGTGCCAGCAGTTACTCGGGGTCCGGAGGCTACACCTTC.

The chain's CDR3 is CASSDLDSNQPQHF. The CDR3 DNA is TGTGCCAGCAGTGATCTGGATAGCAATCAGCCCCAGCATTTT. The rearrangement links TRBV2 to TRBJ1-5; D gene ambiguous. Between the trimmed V and J ends, which lost 3 bases and 0 bases, there was a span of 6 bases. CDR3 length: 14 amino acids. Germline V gene lookup returns CDR1 SNHLY and CDR2 FYNNEI.

This clonotype was detected once. The chain recombines TRBV19 with TRBJ1-1; D perhaps matches TRBD1 (6 bases). This CDR3 has 15 residues. The V gene's germline CDR1 is LNHDA and CDR2 SQIVND (reference sequence). Trimming pared 2 bases from V and 0 bases from J, leaving 10 bases between. This CDR3 reads CASSIFGGLNTEAFF. Here the CDR3 DNA reads TGTGCCAGTAGTATATTTGGGGGGCTGAACACTGAAGCTTTCTTT.

Ten or more counts support this clonotype. In DNA form, the CDR3 reads TGTGCCAGCAGTTTATTCGGTGGAGGGGGGGCCTACGAGCAGTACTTC. This codes for CASSLFGGGGAYEQYF. This chain joins TRBV12-3 or TRBV12-4 and TRBJ2-7, with D maybe TRBD2 (7 bases). This CDR3 is built from 16 residues. V was trimmed by 2 bases and J by 2 bases, leaving 16 bases between them.